A selection of T cell receptor beta chains follows, all from one sample in a study of blood T cell repertoires in COVID-19. Produced via immunoSEQ multiplex PCR; TCRdb's table is partial and in-frame only. The data hold 150,000 to 200,000 clones, with roughly 78% observed a single time. What was sequenced was peripheral blood. The receptors stem from a woman of 80 years or more with active or convalescent COVID-19. The CDR3 runs from the conserved cysteine through the conserved F or W. D genes are given only for firm matches. Part of the rows lack a size; the others show once, few, many or a class for expanded clones.

clone_size: NA; d_call: TRBD2; v_call: TRBV28; j_call: TRBJ2-4; cdr3_aa: CASTGRLAGLYIQYF; cdr3_nt: TGTGCCAGCACGGGGCGCCTAGCGGGGTTGTACATTCAGTACTTC
clone_size: NA; d_call: TRBD1; v_call: TRBV29-1; j_call: TRBJ1-4; cdr3_aa: CSGTGGINEKLFF; cdr3_nt: TGCAGCGGGACAGGGGGCATCAATGAAAAACTGTTTTTT
clone_size: NA; d_call: TRBD2; v_call: TRBV5-4; j_call: TRBJ2-5; cdr3_aa: CASSTGGGVLETQYF; cdr3_nt: TGTGCCAGCAGCACCGGGGGAGGGGTATTGGAGACCCAGTACTTC
clone_size: NA; d_call: TRBD1; v_call: TRBV18; j_call: TRBJ1-3; cdr3_aa: CASSPGQSFGNTIYF; cdr3_nt: TGTGCCAGCTCACCGGGACAGAGTTTCGGAAACACCATATATTTT
clone_size: NA; d_call: NA; v_call: TRBV7-9; j_call: TRBJ2-2; cdr3_aa: CASSLARRGRSGELFF; cdr3_nt: TGTGCCAGCAGCTTAGCCAGGAGGGGGCGGTCCGGGGAGCTGTTTTTT
clone_size: NA; d_call: TRBD1; v_call: TRBV19; j_call: TRBJ1-2; cdr3_aa: CASGNGQGANQNYGYTF; cdr3_nt: TGTGCCAGTGGCAACGGACAGGGGGCGAATCAAAACTATGGCTACACCTTC
clone_size: NA; d_call: NA; v_call: TRBV7-9; j_call: TRBJ2-3; cdr3_aa: CASSLALTGADTQYF; cdr3_nt: TGTGCCAGCAGCTTAGCGTTGACCGGGGCAGATACGCAGTATTTT
clone_size: once; d_call: NA; v_call: TRBV29-1; j_call: TRBJ2-3; cdr3_aa: CSVSRGATTDTQYF; cdr3_nt: TGCAGCGTTTCCAGGGGGGCAACCACAGATACGCAGTATTTT
clone_size: once; d_call: NA; v_call: TRBV15; j_call: TRBJ1-1; cdr3_aa: CATSSWRGFSTEAFF; cdr3_nt: TGTGCCACCAGCAGCTGGAGGGGCTTTAGCACTGAAGCTTTCTTT
clone_size: NA; d_call: NA; v_call: TRBV28; j_call: TRBJ1-5; cdr3_aa: CASSFARAGNQPQHF; cdr3_nt: TGTGCCAGCAGTTTTGCCAGGGCCGGCAATCAGCCCCAGCATTTT
clone_size: NA; d_call: NA; v_call: TRBV21-1; j_call: TRBJ2-2; cdr3_aa: CASSKVLLAGANTGELFF; cdr3_nt: TGTGCCAGCAGCAAAGTACTTCTAGCGGGGGCGAACACCGGGGAGCTGTTTTTT
clone_size: NA; d_call: TRBD1; v_call: TRBV4-3; j_call: TRBJ2-3; cdr3_aa: CASSLDRAGDTQYF; cdr3_nt: TGCGCCAGCAGCCTTGACAGGGCTGGGGATACGCAGTATTTT
clone_size: NA; d_call: NA; v_call: TRBV20-1; j_call: TRBJ1-2; cdr3_aa: CSASRQDGYTF; cdr3_nt: TGCAGTGCTAGCCGACAGGACGGCTACACCTTC
clone_size: few; d_call: TRBD1; v_call: TRBV9; j_call: TRBJ1-3; cdr3_aa: CASSTRTGDGNTIYF; cdr3_nt: TGTGCCAGCAGCACCCGGACAGGGGATGGAAACACCATATATTTT
clone_size: once; d_call: NA; v_call: TRBV7-2; j_call: TRBJ2-3; cdr3_aa: CASSNYYSDTQYF; cdr3_nt: TGTGCCAGCAGCAATTATTATTCAGATACGCAGTATTTT
clone_size: NA; d_call: TRBD1; v_call: TRBV5-1; j_call: TRBJ2-7; cdr3_aa: CASSLDTGGSYEQYF; cdr3_nt: TGCGCCAGCAGCTTGGATACAGGGGGCTCCTACGAGCAGTACTTC
clone_size: few; d_call: NA; v_call: TRBV6-5; j_call: TRBJ2-5; cdr3_aa: CASRTGFAGPETQYF; cdr3_nt: TGTGCCAGCAGGACGGGGTTCGCTGGCCCAGAGACCCAGTACTTC
clone_size: once; d_call: NA; v_call: TRBV3-1/TRBV3-2; j_call: TRBJ1-6; cdr3_aa: CASSQGLHNSPLHF; cdr3_nt: TGTGCCAGCAGCCAAGGGCTTCATAATTCACCCCTCCACTTT
clone_size: NA; d_call: NA; v_call: TRBV19; j_call: TRBJ2-2; cdr3_aa: CASRTEPRGGELFF; cdr3_nt: TGTGCCAGCAGGACAGAACCAAGGGGCGGGGAGCTGTTTTTT
clone_size: NA; d_call: NA; v_call: TRBV5-5; j_call: TRBJ1-6; cdr3_aa: CASSGTGSAGLSSYNSPLHF; cdr3_nt: TGTGCCAGCAGCGGCACCGGGAGCGCCGGCCTAAGCTCCTATAATTCACCCCTCCACTTT
clone_size: NA; d_call: TRBD1; v_call: TRBV5-1; j_call: TRBJ2-1; cdr3_aa: CASSTHRGPTNLNEQFF; cdr3_nt: TGCGCCAGCAGCACCCACAGGGGGCCCACGAACCTCAATGAGCAGTTCTTC
clone_size: NA; d_call: NA; v_call: TRBV7-9; j_call: TRBJ1-5; cdr3_aa: CASGTQGTNQPQHF; cdr3_nt: TGTGCCAGCGGAACACAGGGTACCAATCAGCCCCAGCATTTT